The 22 T cell receptor beta chains below were found in one sample sequenced in a study of cytomegalovirus exposure and HLA in healthy donors. The primer mix had 60 Vbeta and 13 Jbeta primers. TCRdb keeps only in-frame clones here, not all; method: immunoSEQ multiplex PCR. The table has 130,000 or so clones, more than 75% seen once. Sequenced: PBMCs. These receptors came from a female donor in good health and CMV-seronegative.

This chain links TRBV27 with TRBJ1-1; 9 bases map to TRBD1. V was pared by 5 bases and J by 3 bases, with 4 bases of the junction left unmatched. This CDR3 region has 14 residues. The germline V gene has CDR1 MNHEY and CDR2 SMNVEV (reference sequence). The DNA of the CDR3 is TGTGCCAGCAGTCCCGGGACAGGGTACACTGAAGCTTTCTTT. Its protein is CASSPGTGYTEAFF.

The chain uses TRBV5-8 and TRBJ2-7; 15 positions agree with TRBD2. From germline, CDR1 is SGHTS and CDR2 YDEGEE. The CDR3 totals 18 residues. The J segment lost 0 bases and the V segment lost 4 bases, leaving 8 bases of the junction unmatched. The DNA for the CDR3 is TGTGCCAGCAGCCCAGGGACTAGCGGGAGGTTCAGCTCCTACGAGCAGTACTTC. Its protein is CASSPGTSGRFSSYEQYF.

CDR3 sequence: CASKTIDYNSPLHF. The CDR3 bases are TGTGCCAGCAAAACAATTGACTATAATTCACCCCTCCACTTT. V gene TRBV28 combines with J gene TRBJ1-6; no firm D call. V shed 7 bases and J shed 3 bases, with 10 bases lying between them. The CDR3 totals 14 residues. Germline values: CDR1 MDHEN, CDR2 SYDVKM.

The chain uses TRBV5-4 and TRBJ1-6, with TRBD1 matching 8 bases. Per germline, CDR1 SGHNT and CDR2 YYREEE (reference sequence). The CDR3 spans 14 residues. The trim removed 3 bases at V and 9 bases at J, leaving 5 bases unmatched. Here the CDR3 DNA reads TGTGCCAGCAGCTCCGGACAGGGTAGTTCACCCCTCCACTTT. This sequence encodes CASSSGQGSSPLHF. Filled out from reference TRBV5-4 and TRBJ1-6, the complete variable domain reads ETGVTQSPTHLIKTRGQQVTLRCSSQSGHNTVSWYQQALGQGPQFIFQYYREEENGRGNFPPRFSGLQFPNYSSELNVNALELDDSALYLCASSSGQGSSPLHFGNGTRLTVT.

The rearrangement joins TRBV30 to TRBJ1-4; possible D gene TRBD1, 5 bases. V lost 3 bases, J lost 2 bases, and 7 bases lay in between. The CDR3 has 13 residues. Germline CDR1 is GTSNPN and CDR2 is SVGIG (reference sequence). The CDR3 DNA reads as TGTGCCTGGAGCAGGGCGACTAATGAAAAACTGTTTTTT. This codes for CAWSRATNEKLFF.

The chain links TRBV27 to TRBJ1-5; D remains unclear. The CDR3 is 14 residues long. Germline V lookup: CDR1 MNHEY, CDR2 SMNVEV (reference sequence). Deletions cut 4 bases from V and 1 base from J, with 8 bases between. The CDR3 here is CASSSPGSNQPQHF. CDR3 sequence (DNA): TGTGCCAGCAGTTCCCCGGGAAGCAATCAGCCCCAGCATTTT.

The CDR3: CASSQGSGRTPYEQYF. The CDR3 bases are TGCGCCAGCAGCCAGGGTAGCGGGAGGACCCCCTACGAGCAGTACTTC. The chain joins TRBV4-1 to TRBJ2-7; 10 nucleotides agree with TRBD2. Trimming took 3 bases from V and 2 from J; bases not matched to a gene: 7. Per germline, CDR1 MGHRA and CDR2 YSYEKL. The CDR3 extends over 16 amino acids.

This rearrangement joins TRBV29-1 to TRBJ2-6; a weak D match, TRBD1 (6 bases). This CDR3 comprises 16 residues. Germline CDR1 SQVTM, CDR2 ANQGSEA. The V end lost 3 bases, the J end lost 0 bases, and 12 bases lay between the germline ends. CDR3 nucleotides: TGCAGCGTTGACTACAGGGATTACTCTGGGGCCAACGTCCTGACTTTC. Amino acid sequence: CSVDYRDYSGANVLTF.

The genes are TRBV6-1 and TRBJ1-2, with TRBD1 identical over 8 bases. CDR3 length equals 15 residues. V dropped 2 bases and J dropped 8; count of bases not matched to a gene: 10. Per germline, CDR1 MNHNS and CDR2 SASEGT. The DNA of the CDR3 is TGTGCCAGCAGTGAAACTAGGCAGGGGGCGAGAGGCTACACCTTC. This encodes CASSETRQGARGYTF.

The chain uses TRBV4-1 and TRBJ2-1; D not certain. V gave up 4 bases and J gave up 4 bases, with 17 bases separating them. Per germline, CDR1 MGHRA and CDR2 YSYEKL. The CDR3 has 16 residues. The CDR3: CASSPRPLSLYNEQFF. The DNA of the CDR3 is TGCGCCAGCAGCCCCCGTCCCCTTAGCCTTTACAATGAGCAGTTCTTC.

The J gene is TRBJ2-2, the V gene TRBV7-3; 8 positions match TRBD1. The V gene end was trimmed by 6 bases and the J gene end by 5 bases; junction bases not matched to a gene: 11. Germline V gene sequence: CDR1 SGHTA, CDR2 FQGTGA. The CDR3 runs 16 residues. The CDR3 reads CASSSYTGGQTGELFF. The CDR3 region has the DNA TGTGCCAGCAGTTCTTACACAGGGGGTCAAACCGGGGAGCTGTTTTTT. The full variable domain, with the rest looked up from reference TRBV7-3 and TRBJ2-2, is GAGVSQTPSNKVTEKGKYVELRCDPISGHTALYWYRQSLGQGPEFLIYFQGTGAADDSGLPNDRFFAVRPEGSVSTLKIQRTERGDSAVYLCASSSYTGGQTGELFFGEGSRLTVL.

This chain connects TRBV7-6 to TRBJ2-7; the match to TRBD1 covers 10 bases. Losses at the gene ends were 5 bases for V and 2 bases for J; bases not matched to a gene: 6. The germline V gene encodes CDR1 SGHVS and CDR2 FNYEAQ. This CDR3 contains 15 residues. CDR3 in DNA: TGTGCCAGCAGCCATCCCGGGACAGGGGCCTACGAGCAGTACTTC. Protein product: CASSHPGTGAYEQYF.

This chain links TRBV23-1 with TRBJ2-3; a weak D match, TRBD2 (6 bases). TRBV23-1 has ORF status, its function being uncertain. V was trimmed by 4 bases and J by 2 bases, leaving 19 bases between them. The CDR3 runs 17 residues. CDR3 residues: CASSPNGLANLTDTQYF. The CDR3 bases are TGCGCCAGCAGTCCGAACGGCCTAGCGAACCTCACAGATACGCAGTATTTT.

CDR3 in amino acids: CASSDTADEMTQFF. DNA of the CDR3: TGTGCCAGCAGCGATACAGCCGATGAAATGACGCAGTTCTTC. The J gene is TRBJ2-1, the V gene TRBV9; no clear D gene. Trimming shortened V by 3 bases and J by 12 bases, and 19 bases separated the two germline ends. Germline loops: CDR1 SGDLS, CDR2 YYNGEE. This CDR3 region has 14 residues.

The rearrangement uses TRBV4-3 and TRBJ2-1; D unresolved. Trimming cost V 0 bases and J 0 bases, with 9 bases left between them. CDR3 size: 16 residues. Germline CDR1 reads LGHNA; CDR2 reads YSLEER. The CDR3 here is CASSQDRLSSYNEQFF. Written as DNA, the CDR3 is TGCGCCAGCAGCCAAGATCGTCTGAGCTCCTACAATGAGCAGTTCTTC.

This sequence joins TRBV5-5 and TRBJ2-7; D is unclear. Trimming pared 2 bases from V and 0 bases from J, leaving 12 bases between. CDR1 is SGHKS and CDR2 is YYEKEE in the germline V gene (reference sequence). The CDR3 has 15 residues. DNA for the CDR3: TGTGCCAGCAGCTTTCAGGCGCTTAGCTCCTACGAGCAGTACTTC. Protein: CASSFQALSSYEQYF.

The rearrangement uses TRBV7-9 and TRBJ1-1; D gene ambiguous. There are 11 residues in the CDR3. Trimming shortened V by 4 bases and J by 4 bases, and 4 bases separated the two germline ends. Germline assignment: CDR1 SEHNR and CDR2 FQNEAQ (reference sequence). The CDR3 DNA reads TGTGCCAGCAGCTCCTTCACTGAAGCTTTCTTT. Amino acids: CASSSFTEAFF.

This clone was seen once. This chain joins TRBV7-2 and TRBJ1-5, with 10 bases lining up with TRBD1. CDR1 and CDR2 from the germline V gene are SGHTA and FQGNSA. Trimming took 5 bases from V and 7 from J; bases not matched to a gene: 5. The CDR3 extends over 14 amino acids. CDR3 in amino acids: CASSAGQGIQPQHF. In DNA, the CDR3 is TGTGCCAGCAGCGCGGGACAGGGGATACAGCCCCAGCATTTT.

This clone was recorded a few times. V and J are TRBV19 and TRBJ1-5, with TRBD1 identical over 8 bases. Germline assignment: CDR1 LNHDA and CDR2 SQIVND (reference sequence). V trimming: 6 bases; J trimming: 4 bases; junction bases outside the gene matches: 5. The length of the CDR3 is 14 residues. This chain's CDR3 is CASRRRGPNQPQHF. The CDR3 region has the DNA TGTGCCAGTAGGCGCAGGGGGCCGAATCAGCCCCAGCATTTT.

The chain links TRBV6-5 to TRBJ2-7; tentative D call: TRBD2 (5 bases). Germline CDR1 reads MNHEY; CDR2 reads SVGAGI. This CDR3 spans 14 amino acids. Between the trimmed V and J ends, which lost 4 bases and 9 bases, there was a span of 19 bases. CDR3 coding DNA: TGTGCCAGCAGTTCGAGAGGGATAGACCTTGGGCAGTACTTC. It encodes CASSSRGIDLGQYF.

J is TRBJ1-4 and V is TRBV9; 8 positions match TRBD1. Germline V CDR1 and CDR2: SGDLS, YYNGEE. The trim removed 4 bases at V and 5 bases at J, leaving 4 bases unmatched. The CDR3 is 14 residues long. The CDR3 spells CASSTQGANEKLFF. CDR3 coding DNA: TGTGCCAGCAGCACCCAGGGGGCCAATGAAAAACTGTTTTTT.

The chain combines TRBV10-3 with TRBJ1-1; a weak D match, TRBD1 (6 bases). The CDR3 loop spans 15 amino acids. Germline loops: CDR1 ENHRY, CDR2 SYGVKD. V dropped 0 bases and J dropped 4 bases, with 12 bases sitting between them. The chain's CDR3 is CAISESTGTSTEAFF. CDR3 sequence (DNA): TGTGCCATCAGTGAGTCGACGGGGACATCCACTGAAGCTTTCTTT.